This is a list of T cell receptor beta chains from one sample in a study of T cell clones after liver transplantation. Sequenced by immunoSEQ multiplex PCR; TCRdb stores in-frame clones only, minus some. This table holds 6,000 to 9,000 clones, 80% found once. This specimen was CD8+ T cells from blood, taken before liver transplant. These receptors were obtained from a human donor who received a liver transplant. Both conserved end residues are part of each CDR3. A D gene is named only where the DNA matches it firmly.

j_call | cdr3_length | v_call | d_call | cdr3_aa
TRBJ2-1 | 15 | TRBV13 | NA | CASSLGYLEGTEQFF
TRBJ2-2 | 14 | TRBV27 | TRBD1 | CASSRQGNTGELFF
TRBJ2-2 | 13 | TRBV27 | NA | CASSTGPVGELFF
TRBJ2-7 | 15 | TRBV28 | TRBD1 | CASSRARDSFYEQYF
TRBJ2-3 | 14 | TRBV6-4 | TRBD2 | CASSDGGETDTQYF
TRBJ1-3 | 16 | TRBV4-2 | NA | CASSFGEQGSGNTIYF
TRBJ2-7 | 14 | TRBV7-9 | NA | CASSIGTGFYEQYF
TRBJ2-7 | 15 | TRBV19 | NA | CASSIAGDTYYEQYF
TRBJ2-2 | 14 | TRBV10-3 | TRBD2 | CAISPGGTTGELFF
TRBJ2-7 | 16 | TRBV7-9 | NA | CASSSPRQALPYEQYF
TRBJ2-2 | 14 | TRBV5-4 | NA | CASSPDYNTGELFF
TRBJ2-7 | 14 | TRBV28 | NA | CASTPLLGEAEQYF
TRBJ1-4 | 14 | TRBV28 | TRBD1 | CASRPDRGEEKLFF
TRBJ2-6 | 16 | TRBV6-4 | TRBD1 | CASSETGDSGANVLTF
TRBJ2-7 | 16 | TRBV6-6 | TRBD1 | CASSSTRQGPSYEQYF
TRBJ1-4 | 15 | TRBV7-9 | NA | CASSPPGHSNEKLFF
TRBJ2-3 | 14 | TRBV11-2 | NA | CASSLTGSTDTQYF
TRBJ2-1 | 17 | TRBV6-1 | TRBD2 | CASSGLAGGLMYNEQFF
TRBJ2-7 | 14 | TRBV28 | NA | CASSLREVSYEQYF
TRBJ2-1 | 13 | TRBV2 | NA | CASRSGMPNEQFF
TRBJ2-1 | 14 | TRBV5-4 | NA | CATSETGYNNEQFF
TRBJ2-1 | 15 | TRBV27 | NA | CASSFQVGGYNEQFF
TRBJ1-6 | 16 | TRBV5-1 | NA | CASSLEESSYNSPLHF
TRBJ2-7 | 16 | TRBV7-9 | TRBD1 | CASSLGQGKFSYEQYF
TRBJ2-7 | 13 | TRBV7-6 | NA | CASSLGTAYEQYF
TRBJ1-6 | 16 | TRBV7-9 | NA | CASSLVGLGHLSPLHF
TRBJ2-7 | 13 | TRBV5-1 | NA | CASSFRVAYEQYF
TRBJ1-4 | 16 | TRBV6-5 | NA | CASSSIRDKVYEKLFF
TRBJ1-2 | 14 | TRBV6-6 | NA | CASTAGRANYGYTF
TRBJ1-5 | 14 | TRBV27 | NA | CASSFSGWDQPQHF
TRBJ1-5 | 14 | TRBV27 | TRBD1 | CASSSSGGGQPQHF
TRBJ2-1 | 15 | TRBV4-1 | TRBD1 | CASSQPGTVYNEQFF
TRBJ2-5 | 14 | TRBV5-1 | NA | CASSLERGSETQYF